The sequence of this TCR beta chain was determined in a study of technical replicates of blood from a handful of donors. Losses at the gene ends were 1 base for V and 1 base for J; bases not matched to a gene: 7. There are 17 residues in the CDR3. The germline V gene has CDR1 MGHRA and CDR2 YSYEKL. The table came from immunoSEQ multiplex PCR; TCRdb's copy has only in-frame clones and leaves some out. The table has more than 75,000 clones, 90% to 95% seen once; the top ten hold roughly 0.26%. The chain employs TRBV4-1 and TRBJ2-1, with 7 bases lining up with TRBD2. The source is a human donor in good health. The sample consisted of T cells isolated from PBMCs. CDR3 loop: CASSQAGSGASYNEQFF. CDR3 in DNA: TGCGCCAGCAGCCAAGCGGGGAGCGGGGCTTCCTACAATGAGCAGTTCTTC.